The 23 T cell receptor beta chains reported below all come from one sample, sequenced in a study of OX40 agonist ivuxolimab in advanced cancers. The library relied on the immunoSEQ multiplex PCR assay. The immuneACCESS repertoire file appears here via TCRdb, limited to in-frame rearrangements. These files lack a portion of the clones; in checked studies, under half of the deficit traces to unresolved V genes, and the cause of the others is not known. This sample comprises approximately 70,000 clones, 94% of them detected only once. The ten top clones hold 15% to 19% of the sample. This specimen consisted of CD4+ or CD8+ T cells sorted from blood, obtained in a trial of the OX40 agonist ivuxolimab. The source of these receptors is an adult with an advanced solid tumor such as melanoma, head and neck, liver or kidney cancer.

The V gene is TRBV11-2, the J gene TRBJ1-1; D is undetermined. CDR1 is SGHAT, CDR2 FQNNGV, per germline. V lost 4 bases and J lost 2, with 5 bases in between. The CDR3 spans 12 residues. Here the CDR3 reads CASSYINTEAFF. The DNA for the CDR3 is TGTGCCAGCAGCTATATAAACACTGAAGCTTTCTTT.

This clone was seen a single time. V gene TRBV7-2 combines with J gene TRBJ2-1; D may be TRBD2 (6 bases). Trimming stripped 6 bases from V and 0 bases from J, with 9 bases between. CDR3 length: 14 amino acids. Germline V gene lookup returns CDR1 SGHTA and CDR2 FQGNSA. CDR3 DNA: TGTGCCAGCAGGGGACTTAGCTCCTACAATGAGCAGTTCTTC. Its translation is CASRGLSSYNEQFF.

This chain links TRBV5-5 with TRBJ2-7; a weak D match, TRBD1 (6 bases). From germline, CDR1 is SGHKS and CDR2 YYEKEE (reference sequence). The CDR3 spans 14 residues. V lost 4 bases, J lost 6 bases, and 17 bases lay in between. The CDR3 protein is CASSVGAPWAEQYF. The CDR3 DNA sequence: TGTGCCAGCAGCGTGGGGGCCCCGTGGGCCGAGCAGTACTTC.

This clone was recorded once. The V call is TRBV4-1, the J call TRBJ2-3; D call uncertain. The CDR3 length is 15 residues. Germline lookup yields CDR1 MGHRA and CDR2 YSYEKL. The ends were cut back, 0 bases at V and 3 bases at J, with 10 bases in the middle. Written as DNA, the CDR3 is TGCGCCAGCAGCCAAGATCGGCTAGATACAGATACGCAGTATTTT. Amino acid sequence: CASSQDRLDTDTQYF.

The CDR3 loop reads CASSGGTEAFF. In DNA form, the CDR3 reads TGTGCCAGCAGCGGTGGAACTGAAGCTTTCTTT. The chain carries TRBV5-4 and TRBJ1-1; D ambiguous. The V gene's germline CDR1 is SGHNT and CDR2 YYREEE (reference sequence). This CDR3 has 11 amino acids. The germline V and J ends were trimmed by 4 bases and 5 bases, with 6 bases remaining between them.

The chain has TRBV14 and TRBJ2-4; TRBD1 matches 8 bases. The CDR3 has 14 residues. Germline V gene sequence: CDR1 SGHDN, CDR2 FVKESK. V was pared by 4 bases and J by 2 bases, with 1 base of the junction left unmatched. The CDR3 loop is CASSRRGPKNIQYF. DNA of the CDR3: TGTGCCAGCAGCCGCAGGGGGCCCAAAAACATTCAGTACTTC.

The CDR3 DNA follows: TGTGCCAGCAGTTTAACCGGGAACTCCTACGAGCAGTACTTC. Translation gives CASSLTGNSYEQYF. The chain couples TRBV27 to TRBJ2-7; weak D call: TRBD2 (5 bases). V lost 2 bases and J lost 0, with 8 bases in between. The length of the CDR3 is 14 residues. The germline gives CDR1 MNHEY, CDR2 SMNVEV (reference sequence).

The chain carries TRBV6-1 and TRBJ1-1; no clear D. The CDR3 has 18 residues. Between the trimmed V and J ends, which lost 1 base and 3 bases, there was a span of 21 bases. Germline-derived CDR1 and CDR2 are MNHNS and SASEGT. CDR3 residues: CASSEEVLLARRDTEAFF. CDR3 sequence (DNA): TGTGCCAGCAGTGAAGAGGTGTTATTGGCCAGAAGGGACACTGAAGCTTTCTTT.

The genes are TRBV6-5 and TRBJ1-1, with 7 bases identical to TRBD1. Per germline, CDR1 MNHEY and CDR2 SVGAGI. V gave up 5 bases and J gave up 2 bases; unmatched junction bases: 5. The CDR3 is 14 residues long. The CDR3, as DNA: TGTGCCAGCAGTCTGGGACAGATTAACACTGAAGCTTTCTTT. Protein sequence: CASSLGQINTEAFF.

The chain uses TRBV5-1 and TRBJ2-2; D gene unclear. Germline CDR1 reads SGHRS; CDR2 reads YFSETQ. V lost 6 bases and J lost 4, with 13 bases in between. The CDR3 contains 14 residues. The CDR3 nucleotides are TGCGCCAGCACCTCCCGTGCGAGCACCGGGGAGCTGTTTTTT. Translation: CASTSRASTGELFF. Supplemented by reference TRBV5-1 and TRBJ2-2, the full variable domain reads KAGVTQTPRYLIKTRGQQVTLSCSPISGHRSVSWYQQTPGQGLQFLFEYFSETQRNKGNFPGRFSGRQFSNSRSEMNVSTLELGDSALYLCASTSRASTGELFFGEGSRLTVL.

The CDR3 coding sequence is TGTGCCAGCAGTACCCTTCCTAATCCCCAGCATTTT. Protein sequence: CASSTLPNPQHF. The chain couples TRBV6-6 to TRBJ1-5; unclear D gene. The CDR3 contains 12 residues. CDR1 is MNHNY and CDR2 is SVGAGI in the germline V gene (reference sequence). The ends were cut back, 5 bases at V and 10 bases at J, with 12 bases in the middle.

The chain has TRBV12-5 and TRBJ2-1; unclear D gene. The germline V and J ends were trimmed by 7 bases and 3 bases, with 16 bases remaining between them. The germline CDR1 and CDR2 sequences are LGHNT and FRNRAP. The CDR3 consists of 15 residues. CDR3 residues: CASATAPALYNEQFF. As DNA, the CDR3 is TGTGCTAGTGCTACGGCCCCGGCCCTCTACAATGAGCAGTTCTTC. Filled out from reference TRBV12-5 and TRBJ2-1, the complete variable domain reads DARVTQTPRHKVTEMGQEVTMRCQPILGHNTVFWYRQTMMQGLELLAYFRNRAPLDDSGMPKDRFSAEMPDATLATLKIQPSEPRDSAVYFCASATAPALYNEQFFGPGTRLTVL.

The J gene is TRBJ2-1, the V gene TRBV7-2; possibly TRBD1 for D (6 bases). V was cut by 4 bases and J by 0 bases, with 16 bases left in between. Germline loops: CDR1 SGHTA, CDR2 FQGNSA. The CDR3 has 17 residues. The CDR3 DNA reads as TGTGCCAGCAGCTCACTTCGACAGGAGCGCTCCTACAATGAGCAGTTCTTC. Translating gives CASSSLRQERSYNEQFF.

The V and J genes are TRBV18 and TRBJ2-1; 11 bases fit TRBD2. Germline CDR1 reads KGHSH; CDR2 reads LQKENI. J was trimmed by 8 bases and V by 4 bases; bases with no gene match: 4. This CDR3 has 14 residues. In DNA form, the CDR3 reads TGTGCCAGCTCACGGCCGACTAGCGGGGATGAGCAGTTCTTC. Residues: CASSRPTSGDEQFF.

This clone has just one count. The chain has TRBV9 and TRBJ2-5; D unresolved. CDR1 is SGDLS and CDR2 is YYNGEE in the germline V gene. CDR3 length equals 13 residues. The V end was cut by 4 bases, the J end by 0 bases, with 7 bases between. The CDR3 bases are TGTGCCAGCAGCCCCTGGAACCAAGAGACCCAGTACTTC. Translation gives CASSPWNQETQYF.

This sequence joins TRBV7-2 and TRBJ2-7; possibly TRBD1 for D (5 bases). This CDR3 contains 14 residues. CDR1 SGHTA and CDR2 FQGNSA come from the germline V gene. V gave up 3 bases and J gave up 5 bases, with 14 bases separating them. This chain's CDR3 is CASSFERLRDEQYF. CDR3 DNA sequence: TGTGCCAGCAGCTTTGAGAGACTCAGGGACGAGCAGTACTTC.

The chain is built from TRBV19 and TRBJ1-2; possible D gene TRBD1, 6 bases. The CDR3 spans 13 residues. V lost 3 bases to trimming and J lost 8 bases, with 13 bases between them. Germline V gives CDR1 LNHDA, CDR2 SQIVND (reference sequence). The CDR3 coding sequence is TGTGCCAGTAGTATCGGGGGCCTAGGAGGCTACACCTTC. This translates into CASSIGGLGGYTF.

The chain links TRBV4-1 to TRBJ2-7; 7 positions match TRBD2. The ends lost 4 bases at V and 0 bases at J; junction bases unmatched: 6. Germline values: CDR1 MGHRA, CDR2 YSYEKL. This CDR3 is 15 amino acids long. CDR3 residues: CASSPSAGPSYEQYF. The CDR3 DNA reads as TGCGCCAGCAGCCCCTCAGCGGGGCCCTCCTACGAGCAGTACTTC.

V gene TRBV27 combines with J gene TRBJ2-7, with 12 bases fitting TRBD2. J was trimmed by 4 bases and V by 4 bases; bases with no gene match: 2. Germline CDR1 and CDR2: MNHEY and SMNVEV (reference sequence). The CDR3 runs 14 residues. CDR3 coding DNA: TGTGCCAGCAGTTCCGGGACTAGCGGGTACGAGCAGTACTTC. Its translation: CASSSGTSGYEQYF.

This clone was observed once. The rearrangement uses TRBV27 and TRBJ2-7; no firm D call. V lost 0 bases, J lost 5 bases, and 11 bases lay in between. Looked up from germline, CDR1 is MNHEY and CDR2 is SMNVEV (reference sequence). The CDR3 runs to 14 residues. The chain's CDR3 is CASSLSWGMHEQYF. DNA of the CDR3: TGTGCCAGCAGTTTATCGTGGGGTATGCACGAGCAGTACTTC.

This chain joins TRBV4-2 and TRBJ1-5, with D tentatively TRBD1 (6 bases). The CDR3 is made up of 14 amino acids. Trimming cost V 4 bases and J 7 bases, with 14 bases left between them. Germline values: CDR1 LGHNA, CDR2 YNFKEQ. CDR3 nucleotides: TGTGCCAGCAGCCCCTACGGGGGCGGGCAGCCCCAGCATTTT. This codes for CASSPYGGGQPQHF.

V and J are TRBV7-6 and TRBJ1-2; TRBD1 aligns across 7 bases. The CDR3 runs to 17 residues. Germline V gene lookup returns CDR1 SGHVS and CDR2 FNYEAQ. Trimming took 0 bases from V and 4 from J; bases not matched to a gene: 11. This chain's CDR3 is CASSLAEGASTLYGYTF. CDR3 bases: TGTGCCAGCAGCTTAGCGGAGGGGGCCTCAACCCTCTATGGCTACACCTTC.

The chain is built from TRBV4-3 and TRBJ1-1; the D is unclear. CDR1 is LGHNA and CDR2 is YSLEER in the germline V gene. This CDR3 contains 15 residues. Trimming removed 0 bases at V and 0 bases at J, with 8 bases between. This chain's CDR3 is CASSQDTEMNTEAFF. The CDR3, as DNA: TGCGCCAGCAGCCAAGATACGGAGATGAACACTGAAGCTTTCTTT.